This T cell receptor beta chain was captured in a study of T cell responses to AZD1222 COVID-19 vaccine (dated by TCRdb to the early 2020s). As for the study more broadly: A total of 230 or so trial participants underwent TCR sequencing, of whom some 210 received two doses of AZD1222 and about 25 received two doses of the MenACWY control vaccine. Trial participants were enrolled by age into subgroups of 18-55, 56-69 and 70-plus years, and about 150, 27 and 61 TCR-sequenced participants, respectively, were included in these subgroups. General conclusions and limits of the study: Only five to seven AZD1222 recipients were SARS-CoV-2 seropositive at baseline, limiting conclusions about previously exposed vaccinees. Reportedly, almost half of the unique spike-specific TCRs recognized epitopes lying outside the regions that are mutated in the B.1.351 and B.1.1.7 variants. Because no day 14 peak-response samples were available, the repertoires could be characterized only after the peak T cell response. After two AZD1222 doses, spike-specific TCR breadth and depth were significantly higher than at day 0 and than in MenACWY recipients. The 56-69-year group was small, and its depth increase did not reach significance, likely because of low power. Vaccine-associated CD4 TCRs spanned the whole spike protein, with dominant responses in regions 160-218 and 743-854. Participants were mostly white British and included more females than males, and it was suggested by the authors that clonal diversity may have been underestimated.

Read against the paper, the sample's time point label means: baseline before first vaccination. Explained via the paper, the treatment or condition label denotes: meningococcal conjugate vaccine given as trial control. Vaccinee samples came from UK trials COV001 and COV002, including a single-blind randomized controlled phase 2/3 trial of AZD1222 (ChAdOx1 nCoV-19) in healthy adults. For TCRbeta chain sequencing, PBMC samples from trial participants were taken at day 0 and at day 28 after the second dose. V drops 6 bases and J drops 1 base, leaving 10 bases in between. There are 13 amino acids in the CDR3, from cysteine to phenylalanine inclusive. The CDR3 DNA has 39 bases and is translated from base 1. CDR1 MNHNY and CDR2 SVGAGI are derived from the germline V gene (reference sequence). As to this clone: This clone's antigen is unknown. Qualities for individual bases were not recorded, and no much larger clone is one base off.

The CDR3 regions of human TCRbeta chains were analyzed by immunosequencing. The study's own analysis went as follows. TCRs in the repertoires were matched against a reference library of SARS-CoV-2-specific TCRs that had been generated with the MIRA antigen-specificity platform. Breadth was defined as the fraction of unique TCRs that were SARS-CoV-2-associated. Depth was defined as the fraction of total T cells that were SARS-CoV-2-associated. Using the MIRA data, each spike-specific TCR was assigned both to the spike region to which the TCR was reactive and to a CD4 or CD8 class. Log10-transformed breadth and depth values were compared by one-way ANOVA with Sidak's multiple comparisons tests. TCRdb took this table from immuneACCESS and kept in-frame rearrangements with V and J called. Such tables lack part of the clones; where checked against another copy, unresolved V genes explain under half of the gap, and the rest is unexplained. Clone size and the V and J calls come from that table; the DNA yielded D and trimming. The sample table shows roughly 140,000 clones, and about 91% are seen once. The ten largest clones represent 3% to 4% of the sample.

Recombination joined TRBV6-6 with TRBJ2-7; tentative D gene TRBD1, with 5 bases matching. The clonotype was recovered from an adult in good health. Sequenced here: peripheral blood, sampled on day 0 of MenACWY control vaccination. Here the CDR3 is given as CASSRQISYEQYF. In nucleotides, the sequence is TGTGCCAGCAGCCGACAGATTTCCTACGAGCAGTACTTC.